The 26 T cell receptor beta chains below were found in one sample sequenced in a study of T cell changes during pregnancy in multiple sclerosis. Assay: immunoSEQ multiplex PCR; the TCRdb copy retains only in-frame clones and omits some. The data hold under 25,000 clones, with about 90% observed a single time. The sequenced sample was CD8+ T cells from peripheral blood mononuclear cells, obtained after pregnancy. These receptors were taken from a female donor with multiple sclerosis, enrolled in a pregnancy study.

This chain connects TRBV10-3 to TRBJ2-7; TRBD2 agrees at 8 bases. Trimming at V came to 7 bases and at J to 3 bases, leaving 8 bases not matched to a gene. CDR1 is ENHRY, CDR2 SYGVKD, per germline. CDR3 length: 14 residues. The CDR3 DNA sequence: TGTGCCATCACTCAGCGGGAGAGCAACTACGAGCAGTACTTC. It translates to CAITQRESNYEQYF.

The chain employs TRBV4-1 and TRBJ2-7, with a possible D match to TRBD1 (6 bases). Germline loops: CDR1 MGHRA, CDR2 YSYEKL. CDR3 length: 15 amino acids. V was cut by 0 bases and J by 2 bases, with 11 bases left in between. This CDR3 is CASSQEPGVPYEQYF. For the CDR3, the DNA is TGCGCCAGCAGCCAAGAGCCAGGGGTACCCTACGAGCAGTACTTC.

The rearrangement uses TRBV11-3 and TRBJ1-1, with 7 bases fitting TRBD1. V was pared by 7 bases and J by 0 bases, with 5 bases of the junction left unmatched. This CDR3 comprises 14 residues. Germline V CDR1 and CDR2: SGHNT, YENEEA. CDR3 residues: CASTRDSMNTEAFF. The CDR3 region has the DNA TGTGCCAGCACCCGGGACAGCATGAACACTGAAGCTTTCTTT.

This clone was detected once. The chain employs TRBV5-6 and TRBJ2-1, with D perhaps matching TRBD1 (6 bases). Germline V gene lookup returns CDR1 SGHDT and CDR2 YYEEEE. V shed 3 bases and J shed 1 base, with 17 bases lying between them. The CDR3 consists of 17 residues. CDR3 in DNA: TGTGCCAGCAGCTCGACAAACAGGGAATTATCCTACAATGAGCAGTTCTTC. Its protein product is CASSSTNRELSYNEQFF.

The chain is built from TRBV5-1 and TRBJ2-2, with TRBD1 identical over 8 bases. The CDR3 contains 13 residues. Germline lookup yields CDR1 SGHRS and CDR2 YFSETQ. V gave up 6 bases and J gave up 6 bases; unmatched junction bases: 4. CDR3 in DNA: TGCGCCAGCACGGCCAGGGGGCCCGGGGAGCTGTTTTTT. It encodes CASTARGPGELFF.

This clone was counted only a few times. CDR3: CASSAPGLAGYNEQFF. CDR3 coding DNA: TGTGCCAGCAGCGCGCCGGGACTAGCGGGATACAATGAGCAGTTCTTC. V gene TRBV7-8 combines with J gene TRBJ2-1, with TRBD2 matching 13 bases. Germline assignment: CDR1 SGHVS and CDR2 FQNEAQ. V lost 5 bases to trimming and J lost 4 bases; unmatched junction nucleotides: 5. The CDR3 runs to 16 residues.

This clone is a singleton in its sample. This chain uses TRBV27 with TRBJ2-2; 11 positions agree with TRBD2. The CDR3 runs 18 residues. Per germline, CDR1 MNHEY and CDR2 SMNVEV (reference sequence). The trim removed 2 bases at V and 4 bases at J, leaving 9 bases unmatched. DNA for the CDR3: TGTGCCAGCAGTTTAATTAGCGGGAGGGTCCTACCCACCGGGGAGCTGTTTTTT. Amino acids: CASSLISGRVLPTGELFF.

This chain connects TRBV19 to TRBJ1-1; D gene unclear. The CDR3 extends over 16 amino acids. Deletions cut 0 bases from V and 2 bases from J, with 13 bases between. The germline gives CDR1 LNHDA, CDR2 SQIVND (reference sequence). The CDR3 DNA reads as TGTGCCAGTAGTATAGACTGGCTCTCTTCTAACACTGAAGCTTTCTTT. Translation gives CASSIDWLSSNTEAFF. The whole variable domain, remainder taken from reference TRBV19 and TRBJ1-1, is DGGITQSPKYLFRKEGQNVTLSCEQNLNHDAMYWYRQDPGQGLRLIYYSQIVNDFQKGDIAEGYSVSREKKESFPLTVTSAQKNPTAFYLCASSIDWLSSNTEAFFGQGTRLTVV.

The DNA of the CDR3 is TGCGCCAGCAGCTTGTTGGCAGGGCCACCGTCTAACACCGGGGAGCTGTTTTTT. Protein sequence: CASSLLAGPPSNTGELFF. J is TRBJ2-2 and V is TRBV5-1, with a weak D call TRBD1 (5 bases). Germline values: CDR1 SGHRS, CDR2 YFSETQ. The CDR3 has 18 residues. The ends were cut back, 1 base at V and 2 bases at J, with 18 bases in the middle.

This clone appeared once. The rearrangement links TRBV30 to TRBJ2-7; TRBD2 is a possible D gene (5 bases). CDR1 is GTSNPN, CDR2 SVGIG, per germline (reference sequence). This CDR3 spans 13 amino acids. Trimming took off 6 bases at V and 6 bases at J, with 18 bases between the two ends. CDR3 sequence (DNA): TGTGCCTGTGTGGGCCCCGTGGCGGGCGAGCAGTACTTC. As protein: CACVGPVAGEQYF. The full variable domain, with the rest looked up from reference TRBV30 and TRBJ2-7, is SQTIHQWPATLVQPVGSPLSLECTVEGTSNPNLYWYRQAAGRGLQLLFYSVGIGQISSEVPQNLSASRPQDRQFILSSKKLLLSDSGFYLCACVGPVAGEQYFGPGTRLTVT.

The rearrangement uses TRBV6-6 and TRBJ2-3; 8 nucleotides line up with TRBD2. Germline V CDR1 and CDR2: MNHNY, SVGAGI (reference sequence). J was trimmed by 5 bases and V by 2 bases; bases with no gene match: 3. CDR3 size: 14 residues. This chain's CDR3 is CASSYLLAGDTQYF. CDR3 in DNA: TGTGCCAGCAGTTACCTCCTAGCGGGAGATACGCAGTATTTT.

The chain combines TRBV7-4 with TRBJ2-3; 9 bases line up with TRBD2. The CDR3 consists of 20 residues. Germline V gene data show CDR1 as SGHVT and CDR2 as SQSDAQ. After removal of 4 bases from V and 0 bases from J, the junction contained 17 bases not matched to a gene. CDR3 sequence reads: CASSSLVVAGAPTSTDTQYF. The CDR3 DNA is TGTGCCAGCAGCTCCCTCGTAGTAGCGGGAGCCCCGACTAGCACAGATACGCAGTATTTT.

The rearrangement links TRBV14 to TRBJ2-7, with TRBD1 matching 12 bases. Germline CDR1 reads SGHDN; CDR2 reads FVKESK. The CDR3 has 14 amino acids. V lost 4 bases and J lost 6; bases outside the gene matches: 4. This CDR3 reads CASSPGTGGTEQYF. DNA for the CDR3: TGTGCCAGCAGCCCAGGGACAGGGGGCACCGAGCAGTACTTC.

This chain connects TRBV7-9 to TRBJ1-5, with D unresolved. The CDR3 loop spans 16 amino acids. Trimming pared 5 bases from V and 6 bases from J, leaving 20 bases between. Germline V CDR1 and CDR2: SEHNR, FQNEAQ (reference sequence). CDR3 sequence: CASSQGGLGRRQPQHF. Here the CDR3 DNA reads TGTGCCAGCAGCCAAGGCGGACTGGGCCGACGTCAGCCCCAGCATTTT.

CDR3 residues: CASNLLCCLGTGSLNQPQHF. The DNA for the CDR3 is TGTGCCAGCAATTTATTGTGTTGTTTGGGGACAGGGAGCCTTAATCAGCCCCAGCATTTT. V gene TRBV7-4 combines with J gene TRBJ1-5; 9 nucleotides align to TRBD1. The V gene end was trimmed by 7 bases and the J gene end by 4 bases; junction bases not matched to a gene: 23. Germline values: CDR1 SGHVT, CDR2 SQSDAQ. CDR3 length: 20 residues.

The chain is built from TRBV4-1 and TRBJ1-3; 7 bases align to TRBD1. Germline V gene sequence: CDR1 MGHRA, CDR2 YSYEKL. The CDR3 extends over 15 amino acids. The junction had 8 bases not matched to a gene; V was cut back by 5 bases and J by 4 bases. The CDR3 protein is CASSGQVYSGNTIYF. The CDR3 DNA sequence: TGCGCCAGCAGCGGACAGGTATACAGCGGAAACACCATATATTTT.

This clone was counted a few times. This chain links TRBV2 with TRBJ1-1, with D possibly being TRBD1 (6 bases). The CDR3 is made up of 12 amino acids. The germline V gene encodes CDR1 SNHLY and CDR2 FYNNEI. V was clipped by 6 bases and J by 6 bases, with 11 bases between them. The CDR3 DNA follows: TGTGCCAGCAGATACAGGGTGGCTGAAGCTTTCTTT. Residues: CASRYRVAEAFF. Based on the CDR3 plus reference TRBV2 and TRBJ1-1, the full variable domain is EPEVTQTPSHQVTQMGQEVILRCVPISNHLYFYWYRQILGQKVEFLVSFYNNEISEKSEIFDDQFSVERPDGSNFTLKIRSTKLEDSAMYFCASRYRVAEAFFGQGTRLTVV.

The table lists this clone with a few counts. The chain employs TRBV5-6 and TRBJ2-7; D perhaps matches TRBD2 (6 bases). V gave up 4 bases and J gave up 6 bases, with 17 bases separating them. The germline V gene encodes CDR1 SGHDT and CDR2 YYEEEE. The CDR3 spans 14 residues. Here the CDR3 reads CASSLGTGGLEQYF. CDR3 in DNA: TGTGCCAGCAGCCTAGGGACCGGGGGACTCGAGCAGTACTTC.

This rearrangement joins TRBV9 to TRBJ2-1; TRBD2 aligns across 13 bases. The ends lost 4 bases at V and 3 bases at J; junction bases unmatched: 10. The CDR3 loop spans 18 amino acids. CDR1 SGDLS and CDR2 YYNGEE come from the germline V gene. In DNA, the CDR3 is TGTGCCAGCAGCTCCCGGACTAGCGGGAGTACCCTCTACAATGAGCAGTTCTTC. Translating it yields CASSSRTSGSTLYNEQFF.

The V and J genes are TRBV7-2 and TRBJ2-1; D is possibly TRBD1 (6 bases). Trimming took 5 bases from V and 6 from J, leaving 11 bases between them. This CDR3 has 13 residues. Germline loops: CDR1 SGHTA, CDR2 FQGNSA. The CDR3 bases are TGTGCCAGCAGCGCGGACAGCCCCAATGAGCAGTTCTTC. It encodes CASSADSPNEQFF.

The rearrangement joins TRBV29-1 to TRBJ2-7; 7 bases fit TRBD1. The CDR3 is made up of 14 amino acids. The V and J ends lost 3 bases and 0 bases, in that order; junction bases with no gene match: 5. Germline CDR1 is SQVTM and CDR2 is ANQGSEA. CDR3 region: CSVEVPGGSYEQYF. In nucleotides, the CDR3 is TGCAGCGTTGAGGTCCCAGGGGGCTCCTACGAGCAGTACTTC.

This clone was seen a few times. This chain connects TRBV6-1 to TRBJ2-2, with TRBD1 matching 9 bases. The CDR3 is 18 residues long. From germline, CDR1 is MNHNS and CDR2 SASEGT. Losses at the gene ends were 4 bases for V and 1 base for J; bases not matched to a gene: 10. Here the CDR3 reads CASSAFTGGVMNTGELFF. The CDR3 DNA sequence: TGTGCCAGCAGTGCCTTTACAGGGGGCGTCATGAACACCGGGGAGCTGTTTTTT.

The rearrangement links TRBV6-5 to TRBJ1-4, with TRBD1 identical over 7 bases. CDR1 is MNHEY, CDR2 SVGAGI, per germline. There are 15 residues in the CDR3. V lost 0 bases and J lost 4; bases outside the gene matches: 2. The CDR3 spells CASSYSRQGNEKLFF. CDR3 in DNA: TGTGCCAGCAGTTACTCGAGACAGGGTAATGAAAAACTGTTTTTT.

The chain is built from TRBV28 and TRBJ2-7, with TRBD2 matching 7 bases. The V segment lost 6 bases and the J segment 0 bases; nucleotides outside the gene matches: 5. The CDR3 is 14 residues long. Per germline, CDR1 MDHEN and CDR2 SYDVKM. CDR3 in DNA: TGTGCCAGCAGGCCAACTAGCGACTCCTACGAGCAGTACTTC. Protein: CASRPTSDSYEQYF.

This clone was detected only a few times. The chain has TRBV14 and TRBJ1-1; 9 nucleotides agree with TRBD1. The trim removed 3 bases at V and 4 bases at J, leaving 6 bases unmatched. CDR3 size: 15 residues. CDR1 is SGHDN, CDR2 FVKESK, per germline. The CDR3: CASSQSTGGFTEAFF. As DNA, the CDR3 is TGTGCCAGCAGCCAGTCCACAGGGGGCTTCACTGAAGCTTTCTTT.

The V call is TRBV4-3, the J call TRBJ2-7; possibly TRBD1 for D (6 bases). CDR3 length equals 15 residues. Trimming stripped 4 bases from V and 6 bases from J, with 19 bases between. Germline V gene lookup returns CDR1 LGHNA and CDR2 YSLEER. CDR3 coding DNA: TGCGCCAGCAGCCTACAGAACAGGGTCGGGCGCGAGCAGTACTTC. It translates to CASSLQNRVGREQYF.